This TCR beta chain is drawn from a study of identical twins. The CDR3 contains 14 residues. Trimming pared 4 bases from V and 11 bases from J, leaving 15 bases between. This clonotype was seen a handful of times. TCRdb independently ran MiXCR on the 5' RACE reads; one entry per CDR3 protein. Of hundreds of thousands of distinct CDR3 sequences listed, around a sixth are singletons. This sample was also put to use in a study of T cells expressing NK-cell markers. That source reports: Sorted CD3+CD56-NKG2C+, CD3+CD56+NKG2C+ and CD3+CD56+NKG2C- T cells supplied the TCR beta repertoires.

The clonotype comes from a woman under 30 in good health. The gene calls are TRBV12-3 or TRBV12-4 and TRBJ1-6, with no clear D. The sequencing input was PBMCs. In DNA form, the CDR3 reads TGTGCCAGCAGTTCATCCATAAAGACGACACCCCTCCACTTT. Translation gives CASSSSIKTTPLHF.